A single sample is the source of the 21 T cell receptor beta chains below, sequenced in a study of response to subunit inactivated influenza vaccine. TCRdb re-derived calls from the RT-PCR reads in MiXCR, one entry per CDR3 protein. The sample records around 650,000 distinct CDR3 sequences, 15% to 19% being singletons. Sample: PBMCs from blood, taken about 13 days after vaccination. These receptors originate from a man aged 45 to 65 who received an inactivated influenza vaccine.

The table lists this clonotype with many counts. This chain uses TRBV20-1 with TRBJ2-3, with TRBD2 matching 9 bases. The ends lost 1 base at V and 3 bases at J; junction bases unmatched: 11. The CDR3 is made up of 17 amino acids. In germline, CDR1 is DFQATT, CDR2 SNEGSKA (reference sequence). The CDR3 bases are TGCAGTGCTAGAGGGGGGCTAGCGGGAACGGGAACAGATACGCAGTATTTT. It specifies CSARGGLAGTGTDTQYF.

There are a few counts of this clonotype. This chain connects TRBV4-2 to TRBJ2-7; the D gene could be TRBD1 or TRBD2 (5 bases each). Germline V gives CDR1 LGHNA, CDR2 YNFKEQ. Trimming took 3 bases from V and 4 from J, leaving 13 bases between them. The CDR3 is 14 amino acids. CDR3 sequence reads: CASSQSQGEYEQYF. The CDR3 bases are TGTGCCAGCAGCCAGAGCCAAGGGGAGTACGAGCAGTACTTC.

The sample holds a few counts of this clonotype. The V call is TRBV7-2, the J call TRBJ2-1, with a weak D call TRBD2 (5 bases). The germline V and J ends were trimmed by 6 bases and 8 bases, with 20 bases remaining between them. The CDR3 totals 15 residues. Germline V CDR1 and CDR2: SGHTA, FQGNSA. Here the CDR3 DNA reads TGTGCCAGCAGTCAATGGACGGGGAACGTCGATGAGCAGTTCTTC. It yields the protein CASSQWTGNVDEQFF.

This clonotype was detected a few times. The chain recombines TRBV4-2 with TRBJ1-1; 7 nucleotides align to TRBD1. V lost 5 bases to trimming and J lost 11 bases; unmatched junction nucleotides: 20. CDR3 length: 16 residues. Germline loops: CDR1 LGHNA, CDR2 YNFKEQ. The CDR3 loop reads CASSYDRGDSWQRAFF. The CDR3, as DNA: TGTGCCAGCAGCTACGATAGAGGGGACAGTTGGCAAAGGGCTTTCTTT.

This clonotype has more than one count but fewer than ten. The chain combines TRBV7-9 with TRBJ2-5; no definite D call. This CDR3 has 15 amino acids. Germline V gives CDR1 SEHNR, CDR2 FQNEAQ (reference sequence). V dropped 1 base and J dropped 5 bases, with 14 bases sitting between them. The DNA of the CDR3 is TGTGCCAGCAGCTTAGGGCTGGGCAGGCGGGAGACCCAGTACTTC. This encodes CASSLGLGRRETQYF.

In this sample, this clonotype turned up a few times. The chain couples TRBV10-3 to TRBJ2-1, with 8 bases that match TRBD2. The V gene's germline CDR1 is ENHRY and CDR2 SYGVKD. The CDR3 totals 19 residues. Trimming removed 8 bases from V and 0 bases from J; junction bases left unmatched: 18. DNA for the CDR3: TGTGCCATCCAGGGTATGATCCAGACTAGCGTAAGCTCCTACAATGAGCAGTTCTTC. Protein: CAIQGMIQTSVSSYNEQFF.

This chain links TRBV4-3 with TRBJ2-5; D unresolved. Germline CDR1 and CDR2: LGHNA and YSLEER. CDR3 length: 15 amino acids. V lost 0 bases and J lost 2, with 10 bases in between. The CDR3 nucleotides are TGCGCCAGCAGCCAAGATTTGAATAAGCAAGAGACCCAGTACTTC. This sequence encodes CASSQDLNKQETQYF.

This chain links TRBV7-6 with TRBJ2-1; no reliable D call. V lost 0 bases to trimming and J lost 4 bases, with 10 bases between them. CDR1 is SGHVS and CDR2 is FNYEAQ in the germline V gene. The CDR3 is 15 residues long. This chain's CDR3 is CASSLARNRYNEQFF. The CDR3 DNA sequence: TGTGCCAGCAGCTTAGCGAGAAACCGATACAATGAGCAGTTCTTC.

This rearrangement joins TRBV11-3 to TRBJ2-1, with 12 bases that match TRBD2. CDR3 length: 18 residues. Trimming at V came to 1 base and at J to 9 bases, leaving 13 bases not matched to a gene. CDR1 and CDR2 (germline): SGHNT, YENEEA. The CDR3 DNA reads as TGTGCCAGCAGCTTAGTGACTAGCGGGAGTGGAAGGGGTAGTGAGCAGTTCTTC. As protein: CASSLVTSGSGRGSEQFF.

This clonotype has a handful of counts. CDR3 nucleotides: TGCAGTGCTAGAGAGGCGAGCGGGAGGGCCCCCGGGGAGCTGTTTTTT. This encodes CSAREASGRAPGELFF. The V and J genes are TRBV20-1 and TRBJ2-2; 10 bases agree with TRBD2. The CDR3 has 16 amino acids. The V gene's germline CDR1 is DFQATT and CDR2 SNEGSKA (reference sequence). Unmatched junction bases numbered 7, after V lost 0 bases and J lost 6 bases.

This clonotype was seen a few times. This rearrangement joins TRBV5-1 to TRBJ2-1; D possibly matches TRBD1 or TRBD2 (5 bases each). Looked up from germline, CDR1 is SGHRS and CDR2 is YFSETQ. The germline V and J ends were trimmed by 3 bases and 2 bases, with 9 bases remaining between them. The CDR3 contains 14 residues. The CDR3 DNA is TGCGCCAGCAGCTACGGGGCGGCCTACAATGAGCAGTTCTTC. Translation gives CASSYGAAYNEQFF. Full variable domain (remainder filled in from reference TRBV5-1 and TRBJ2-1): KAGVTQTPRYLIKTRGQQVTLSCSPISGHRSVSWYQQTPGQGLQFLFEYFSETQRNKGNFPGRFSGRQFSNSRSEMNVSTLELGDSALYLCASSYGAAYNEQFFGPGTRLTVL.

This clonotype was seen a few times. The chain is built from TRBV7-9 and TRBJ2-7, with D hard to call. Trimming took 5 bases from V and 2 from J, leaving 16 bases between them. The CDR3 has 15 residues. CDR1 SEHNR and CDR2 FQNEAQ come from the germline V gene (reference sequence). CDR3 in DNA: TGTGCCAGCAGCCCCCCCATAAGAAAAGCCTACGAGCAGTACTTC. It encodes CASSPPIRKAYEQYF.

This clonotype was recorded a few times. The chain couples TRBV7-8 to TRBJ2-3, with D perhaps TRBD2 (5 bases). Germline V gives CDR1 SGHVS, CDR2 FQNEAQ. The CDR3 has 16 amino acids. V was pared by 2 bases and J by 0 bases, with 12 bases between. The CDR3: CASSLMPGLSTDTQYF. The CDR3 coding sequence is TGTGCCAGCAGCTTAATGCCAGGACTTAGCACAGATACGCAGTATTTT.

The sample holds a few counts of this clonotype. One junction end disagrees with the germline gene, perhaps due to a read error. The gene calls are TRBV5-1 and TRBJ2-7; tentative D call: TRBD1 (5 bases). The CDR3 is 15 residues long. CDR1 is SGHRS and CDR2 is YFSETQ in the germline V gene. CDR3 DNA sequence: TGCGCCAGCAGTTTGGAAGGTAGGGGTTCCTACGAGCAGTACTTC. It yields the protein CASSLEGRGSYEQYF. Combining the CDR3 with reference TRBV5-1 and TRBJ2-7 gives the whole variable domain KAGVTQTPRYLIKTRGQQVTLSCSPISGHRSVSWYQQTPGQGLQFLFEYFSETQRNKGNFPGRFSGRQFSNSRSEMNVSTLELGDSALYLCASSLEGRGSYEQYFGPGTRLTVT.

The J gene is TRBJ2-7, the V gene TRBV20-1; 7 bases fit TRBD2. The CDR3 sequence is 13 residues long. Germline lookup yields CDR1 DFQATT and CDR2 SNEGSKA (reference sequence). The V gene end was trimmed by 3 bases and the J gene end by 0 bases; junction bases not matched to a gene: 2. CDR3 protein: CSASGRSSYEQYF. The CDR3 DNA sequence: TGCAGTGCTAGCGGGAGGTCCTCCTACGAGCAGTACTTC.

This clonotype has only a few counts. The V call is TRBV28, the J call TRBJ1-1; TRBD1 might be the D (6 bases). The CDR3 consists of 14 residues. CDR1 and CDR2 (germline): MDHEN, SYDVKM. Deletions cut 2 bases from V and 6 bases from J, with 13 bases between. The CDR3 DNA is TGTGCCAGCAGTTTAGATACAGGGATCCCTGAAGCTTTCTTT. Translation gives CASSLDTGIPEAFF.

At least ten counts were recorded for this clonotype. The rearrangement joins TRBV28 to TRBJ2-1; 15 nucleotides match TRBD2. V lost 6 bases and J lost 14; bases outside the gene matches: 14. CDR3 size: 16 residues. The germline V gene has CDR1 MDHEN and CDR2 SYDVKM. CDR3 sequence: CASSPRGLAGGREEFF. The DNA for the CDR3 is TGTGCCAGCAGCCCCCGGGGACTAGCGGGAGGTAGAGAGGAGTTCTTC.

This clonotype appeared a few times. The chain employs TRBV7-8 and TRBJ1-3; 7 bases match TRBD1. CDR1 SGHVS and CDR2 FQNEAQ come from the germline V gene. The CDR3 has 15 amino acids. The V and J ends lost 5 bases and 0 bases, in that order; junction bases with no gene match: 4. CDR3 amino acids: CASSRGQLSGNTIYF. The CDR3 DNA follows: TGTGCCAGCAGCAGGGGGCAGCTCTCTGGAAACACCATATATTTT.

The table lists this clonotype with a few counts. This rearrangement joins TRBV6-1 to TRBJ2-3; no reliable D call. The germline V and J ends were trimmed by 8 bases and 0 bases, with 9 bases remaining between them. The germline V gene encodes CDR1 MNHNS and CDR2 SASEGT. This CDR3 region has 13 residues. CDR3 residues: CASHYRSTDTQYF. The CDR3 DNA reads TGTGCCAGCCATTATAGAAGCACAGATACGCAGTATTTT.

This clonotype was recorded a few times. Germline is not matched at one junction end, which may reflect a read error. CDR3 DNA: TGTGCCAGCACTGAAGACAGGGGACGCCAGTGCCAGCATTTT. Its protein is CASTEDRGRQCQHF. The chain couples TRBV6-1 to TRBJ1-5; 8 bases are a match to TRBD1. Germline CDR1 and CDR2: MNHNS and SASEGT. This CDR3 spans 14 amino acids.

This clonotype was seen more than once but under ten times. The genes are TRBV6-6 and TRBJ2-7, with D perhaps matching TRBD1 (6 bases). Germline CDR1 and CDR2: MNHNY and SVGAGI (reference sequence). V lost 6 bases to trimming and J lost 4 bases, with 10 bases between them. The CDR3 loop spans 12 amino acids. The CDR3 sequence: CASRNGQYEQYF. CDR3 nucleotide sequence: TGTGCCAGCAGAAACGGACAGTACGAGCAGTACTTC.